This T cell receptor (beta chain) stems from a study of blood T cell repertoires in COVID-19. About the study: Sites across the United States, Italy and Spain contributed samples from acute and convalescent COVID-19.

Germline CDR1 reads MNHEY; CDR2 reads SVGAGI. The V gene end was trimmed by 5 bases and the J gene end by 4 bases; junction bases not matched to a gene: 6. The CDR3 is 15 residues long. Original analysis: Amplification from reference gene primers served as the basis for estimated nucleated cell counts. Clones were read by immunoSEQ multiplex PCR, and TCRdb kept only the in-frame ones, dropping some. That table gives V, J and clone size, and the DNA gave D and trimming. The sample has approximately 240,000 clones, roughly 81% seen once. The sequence was collected from a man aged 45-65 years with acute or convalescent COVID-19. Sequenced: peripheral blood. This chain joins TRBV6-5 and TRBJ1-2, with 11 bases aligning to TRBD1. CDR3 DNA sequence: TGTGCCAGCAGTCCCCGGACAGGGGGCGTCTATGGCTACACCTTC. This sequence encodes CASSPRTGGVYGYTF.